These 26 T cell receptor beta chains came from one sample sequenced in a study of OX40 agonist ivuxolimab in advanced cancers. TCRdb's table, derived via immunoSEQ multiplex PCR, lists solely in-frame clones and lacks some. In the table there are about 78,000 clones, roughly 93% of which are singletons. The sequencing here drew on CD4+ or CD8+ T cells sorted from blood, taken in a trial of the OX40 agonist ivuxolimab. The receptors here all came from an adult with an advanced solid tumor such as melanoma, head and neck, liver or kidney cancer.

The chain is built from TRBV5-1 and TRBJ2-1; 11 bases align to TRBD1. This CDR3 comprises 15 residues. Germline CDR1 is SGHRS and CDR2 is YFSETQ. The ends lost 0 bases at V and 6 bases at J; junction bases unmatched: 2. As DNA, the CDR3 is TGCGCCAGCAGCTTGGCCGGGACAGGGGGCAATGAGCAGTTCTTC. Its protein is CASSLAGTGGNEQFF.

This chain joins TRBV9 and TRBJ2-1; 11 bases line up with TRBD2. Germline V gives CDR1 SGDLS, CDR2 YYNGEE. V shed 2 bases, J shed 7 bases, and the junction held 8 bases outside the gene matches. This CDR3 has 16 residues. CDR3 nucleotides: TGTGCCAGCAGCGTGGGGGCTAGCGGGAGGTGGAATGAGCAGTTCTTC. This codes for CASSVGASGRWNEQFF.

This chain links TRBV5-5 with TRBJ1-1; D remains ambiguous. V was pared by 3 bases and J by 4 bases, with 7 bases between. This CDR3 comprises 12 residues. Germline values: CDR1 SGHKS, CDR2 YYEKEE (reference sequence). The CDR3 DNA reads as TGTGCCAGCAGCTGGGTGGGCACTGAAGCTTTCTTT. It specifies CASSWVGTEAFF.

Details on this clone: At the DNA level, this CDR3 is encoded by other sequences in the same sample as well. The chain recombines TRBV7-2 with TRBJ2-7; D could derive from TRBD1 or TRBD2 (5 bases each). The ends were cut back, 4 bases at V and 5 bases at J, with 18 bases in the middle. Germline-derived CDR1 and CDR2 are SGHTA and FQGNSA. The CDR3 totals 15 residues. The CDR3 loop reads CASSSDRGSFNEQYF. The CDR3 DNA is TGTGCCAGCAGCTCCGACAGAGGGTCCTTCAACGAGCAGTACTTC.

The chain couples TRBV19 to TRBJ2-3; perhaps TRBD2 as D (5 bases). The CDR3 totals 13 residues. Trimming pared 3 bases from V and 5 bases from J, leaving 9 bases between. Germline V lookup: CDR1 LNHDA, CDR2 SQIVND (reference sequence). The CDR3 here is CASSIRGRDTQYF. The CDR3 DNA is TGTGCCAGTAGTATTCGAGGGAGAGATACGCAGTATTTT.

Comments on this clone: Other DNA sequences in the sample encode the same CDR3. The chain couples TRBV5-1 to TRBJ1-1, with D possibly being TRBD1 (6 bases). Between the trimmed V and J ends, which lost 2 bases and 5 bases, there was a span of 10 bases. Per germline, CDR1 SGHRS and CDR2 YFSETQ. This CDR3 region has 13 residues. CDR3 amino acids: CASSLQGRTEAFF. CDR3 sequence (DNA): TGCGCCAGCAGCTTACAGGGTAGGACTGAAGCTTTCTTT.

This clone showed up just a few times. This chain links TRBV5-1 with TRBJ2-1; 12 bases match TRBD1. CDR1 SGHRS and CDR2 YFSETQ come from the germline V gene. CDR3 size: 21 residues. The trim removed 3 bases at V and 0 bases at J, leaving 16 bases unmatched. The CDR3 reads CASSSTPGTGGFFSSYNEQFF. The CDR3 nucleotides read TGCGCCAGCAGCTCAACTCCCGGGACAGGGGGCTTCTTCAGCTCCTACAATGAGCAGTTCTTC.

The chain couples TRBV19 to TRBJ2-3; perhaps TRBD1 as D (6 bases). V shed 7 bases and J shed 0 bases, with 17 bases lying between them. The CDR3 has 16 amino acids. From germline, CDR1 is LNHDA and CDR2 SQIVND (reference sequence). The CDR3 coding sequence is TGTGCCAGTACCATAACAGGGCTATCTAGCACAGATACGCAGTATTTT. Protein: CASTITGLSSTDTQYF.

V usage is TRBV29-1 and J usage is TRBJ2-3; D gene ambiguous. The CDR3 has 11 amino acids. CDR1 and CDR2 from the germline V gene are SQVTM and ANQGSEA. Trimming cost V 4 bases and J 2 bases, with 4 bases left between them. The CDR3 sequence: CSVGFTDTQYF. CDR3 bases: TGCAGCGTTGGCTTCACAGATACGCAGTATTTT.

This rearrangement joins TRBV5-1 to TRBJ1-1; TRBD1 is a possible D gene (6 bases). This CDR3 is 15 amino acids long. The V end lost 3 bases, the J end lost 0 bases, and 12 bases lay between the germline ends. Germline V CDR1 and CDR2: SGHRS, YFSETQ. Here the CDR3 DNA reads TGCGCCAGCAGCTACAGGGTAGACTTGAACACTGAAGCTTTCTTT. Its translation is CASSYRVDLNTEAFF.

DNA for the CDR3: TGCGCCAGCAGCGCGGGACAGGGGAACTCTGGAAACACCATATATTTT. It encodes CASSAGQGNSGNTIYF. The chain uses TRBV4-1 and TRBJ1-3, with 10 nucleotides matching TRBD1. This CDR3 region has 16 residues. In germline, CDR1 is MGHRA, CDR2 YSYEKL. J was trimmed by 0 bases and V by 5 bases; bases with no gene match: 4.

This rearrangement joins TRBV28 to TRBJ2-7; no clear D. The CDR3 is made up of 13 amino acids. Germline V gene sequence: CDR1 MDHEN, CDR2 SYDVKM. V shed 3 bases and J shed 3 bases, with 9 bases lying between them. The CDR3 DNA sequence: TGTGCCAGCAGTTTCGGCCCCAACTACGAGCAGTACTTC. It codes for CASSFGPNYEQYF.

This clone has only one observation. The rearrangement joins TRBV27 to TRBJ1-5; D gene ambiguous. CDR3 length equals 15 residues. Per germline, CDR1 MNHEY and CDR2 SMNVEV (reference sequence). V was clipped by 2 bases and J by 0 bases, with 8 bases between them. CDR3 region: CASSLGPYSNQPQHF. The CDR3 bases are TGTGCCAGCAGTTTAGGACCATATAGCAATCAGCCCCAGCATTTT.

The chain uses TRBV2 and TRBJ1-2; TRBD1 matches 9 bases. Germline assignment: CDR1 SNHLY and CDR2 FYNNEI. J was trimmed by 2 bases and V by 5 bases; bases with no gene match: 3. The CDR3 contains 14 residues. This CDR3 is CASSPGTGNYGYTF. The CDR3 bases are TGTGCCAGCAGTCCCGGGACAGGGAACTATGGCTACACCTTC.

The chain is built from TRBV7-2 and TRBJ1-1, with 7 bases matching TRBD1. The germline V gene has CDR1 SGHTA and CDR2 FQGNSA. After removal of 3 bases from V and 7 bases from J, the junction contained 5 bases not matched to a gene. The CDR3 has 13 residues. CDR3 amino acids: CASSLDRSFEAFF. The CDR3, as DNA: TGTGCCAGCAGCTTGGACAGGAGCTTTGAAGCTTTCTTT.

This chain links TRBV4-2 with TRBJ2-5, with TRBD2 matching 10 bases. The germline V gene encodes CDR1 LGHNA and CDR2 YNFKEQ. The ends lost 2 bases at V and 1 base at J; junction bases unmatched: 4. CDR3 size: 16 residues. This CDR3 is CASSQPSGGLQETQYF. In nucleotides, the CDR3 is TGTGCCAGCAGCCAACCTAGCGGGGGCCTCCAAGAGACCCAGTACTTC.

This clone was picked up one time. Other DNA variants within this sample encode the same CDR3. CDR3 nucleotides: TGTGCCAGCTCACCGCCGGGACAGGGTGAAGCTTTCTTT. It is translated as CASSPPGQGEAFF. The chain employs TRBV18 and TRBJ1-1; 9 nucleotides line up with TRBD1. Trimming cost V 3 bases and J 7 bases; bases outside gene matches: 3. This CDR3 region has 13 residues. Germline V gene sequence: CDR1 KGHSH, CDR2 LQKENI.

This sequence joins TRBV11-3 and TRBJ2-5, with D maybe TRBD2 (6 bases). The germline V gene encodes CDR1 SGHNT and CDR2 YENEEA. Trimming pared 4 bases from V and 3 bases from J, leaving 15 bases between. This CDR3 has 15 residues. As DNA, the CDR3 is TGTGCCAGCAGCTACCCCAAGGTAGCGGAAGAGACCCAGTACTTC. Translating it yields CASSYPKVAEETQYF.

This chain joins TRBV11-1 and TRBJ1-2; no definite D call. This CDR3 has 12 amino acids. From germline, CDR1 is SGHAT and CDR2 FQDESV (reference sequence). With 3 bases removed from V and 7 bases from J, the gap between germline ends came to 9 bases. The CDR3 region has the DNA TGTGCCAGCAGCTTGAGCTCCGGTGGCTACACCTTC. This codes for CASSLSSGGYTF.

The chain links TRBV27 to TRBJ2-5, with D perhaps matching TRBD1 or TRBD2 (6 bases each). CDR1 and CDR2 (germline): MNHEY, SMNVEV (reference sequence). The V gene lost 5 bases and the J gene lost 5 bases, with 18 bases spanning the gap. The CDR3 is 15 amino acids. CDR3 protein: CASSDFIGGRETQYF. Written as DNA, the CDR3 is TGTGCCAGCAGTGACTTTATTGGGGGGCGTGAGACCCAGTACTTC.

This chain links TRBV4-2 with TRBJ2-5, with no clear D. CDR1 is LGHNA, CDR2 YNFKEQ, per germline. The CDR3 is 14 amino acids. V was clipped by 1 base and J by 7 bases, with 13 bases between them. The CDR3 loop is CASSQVADPGTQYF. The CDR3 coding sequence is TGTGCCAGCAGCCAAGTCGCGGATCCGGGGACCCAGTACTTC.

CDR3 sequence: CASHRRRGPNSPLHF. CDR3 nucleotide sequence: TGTGCCAGCCACCGTAGAAGGGGGCCCAATTCACCCCTCCACTTT. The J gene is TRBJ1-6, the V gene TRBV27; 7 bases align to TRBD1. The CDR3 totals 15 residues. The trim removed 8 bases at V and 7 bases at J, leaving 11 bases unmatched. Germline loops: CDR1 MNHEY, CDR2 SMNVEV (reference sequence).

The CDR3 protein is CASSGRAQTGPGNTIYF. The CDR3 DNA reads as TGTGCCAGCAGCGGGAGGGCCCAGACAGGGCCTGGAAACACCATATATTTT. The V gene is TRBV7-2, the J gene TRBJ1-3; 7 nucleotides line up with TRBD1. V shed 5 bases, J shed 2 bases, and the junction held 12 bases outside the gene matches. CDR3 length equals 17 residues. Per the germline V gene, CDR1 is SGHTA and CDR2 is FQGNSA.

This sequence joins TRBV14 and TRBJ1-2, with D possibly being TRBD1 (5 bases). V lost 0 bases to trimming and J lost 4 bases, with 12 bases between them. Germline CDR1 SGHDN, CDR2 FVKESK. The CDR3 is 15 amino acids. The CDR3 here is CASSQDVVGAYGYTF. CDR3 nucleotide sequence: TGTGCCAGCAGCCAAGATGTAGTAGGGGCCTATGGCTACACCTTC.

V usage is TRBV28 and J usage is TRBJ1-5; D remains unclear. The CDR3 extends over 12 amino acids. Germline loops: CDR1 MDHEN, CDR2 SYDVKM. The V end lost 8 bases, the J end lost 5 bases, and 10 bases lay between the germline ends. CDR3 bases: TGTGCCAGCGCTCCCCCGCATCAGCCCCAGCATTTT. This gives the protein CASAPPHQPQHF.

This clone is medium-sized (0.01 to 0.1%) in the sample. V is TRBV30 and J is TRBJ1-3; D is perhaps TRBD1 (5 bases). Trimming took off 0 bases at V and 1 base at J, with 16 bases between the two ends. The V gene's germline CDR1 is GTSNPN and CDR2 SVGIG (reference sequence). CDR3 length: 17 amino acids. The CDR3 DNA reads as TGTGCCTGGAGTGTACTGTCAGGGTTGGGATCTGGAAACACCATATATTTT. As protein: CAWSVLSGLGSGNTIYF.